Presented here are 11 T cell receptor beta chains from one specimen sequenced in a study of T cell responses to AZD1222 COVID-19 vaccine (dated by TCRdb to 2020 to 2022). Receptor amplification or capture employed the immunoSEQ multiplex PCR assay. TCRdb re-hosts the immuneACCESS table, in-frame sequences only. Its copies lack some clones; in the studies checked, an unresolved V gene accounts for under half of them, and the cause for the rest is not known. Recorded for this sample are approximately 80,000 clones; around 85% of them occurred a single time. The ten largest clones capture 9% to 14% of the sample. The sample's time point label, decoded: about 28 days (+/-7) after the second vaccine dose. Specimen: peripheral blood, collected 28 days after the second AZD1222 dose. All receptors come from an adult who received the AZD1222 COVID-19 vaccine.

The chain combines TRBV5-4 with TRBJ1-1, with D maybe TRBD1 (6 bases). CDR1 is SGHNT, CDR2 YYREEE, per germline (reference sequence). This CDR3 has 14 amino acids. With 4 bases removed from V and 3 bases from J, the gap between germline ends came to 13 bases. DNA of the CDR3: TGTGCCAGCAGCCCAGCGGGGGGCGACACTGAAGCTTTCTTT. Translating it yields CASSPAGGDTEAFF.

This rearrangement joins TRBV4-3 to TRBJ1-6; no clear D gene. V was clipped by 0 bases and J by 10 bases, with 7 bases between them. This CDR3 comprises 13 residues. CDR1 and CDR2 from the germline V gene are LGHNA and YSLEER. In DNA form, the CDR3 reads TGCGCCAGCAGCCAAGATACTAGCTCACCCCTCCACTTT. Encoded protein: CASSQDTSSPLHF.

V is TRBV11-3 and J is TRBJ2-7, with TRBD2 identical over 7 bases. Germline V gene sequence: CDR1 SGHNT, CDR2 YENEEA. This CDR3 is 15 amino acids long. Losses at the gene ends were 1 base for V and 5 bases for J; bases not matched to a gene: 8. As DNA, the CDR3 is TGTGCCAGCAGCTTAGTAGGCGGGAGCCAACACGAGCAGTACTTC. Encoded protein: CASSLVGGSQHEQYF.

J is TRBJ2-7 and V is TRBV4-1; 8 bases are shared with TRBD1. V shed 4 bases, J shed 2 bases, and the junction held 10 bases outside the gene matches. This CDR3 is built from 16 residues. CDR1 and CDR2 from the germline V gene are MGHRA and YSYEKL. The CDR3 sequence: CASSPSDREGAYEQYF. The CDR3 region has the DNA TGCGCCAGCAGCCCGTCGGACAGGGAAGGAGCCTACGAGCAGTACTTC.

V is TRBV7-9 and J is TRBJ1-5, with TRBD1 as a possible D gene (5 bases). CDR3 size: 16 residues. Germline lookup yields CDR1 SEHNR and CDR2 FQNEAQ (reference sequence). V was clipped by 5 bases and J by 4 bases, with 18 bases between them. The DNA of the CDR3 is TGTGCCAGCAGCCCCCCCGAAGGACGGGGGAATCAGCCCCAGCATTTT. Translated: CASSPPEGRGNQPQHF.

V and J are TRBV18 and TRBJ1-2, with D possibly matching TRBD1 (6 bases). Germline CDR1 and CDR2: KGHSH and LQKENI. Trimming removed 8 bases from V and 5 bases from J, with 21 bases in between. The CDR3 loop spans 15 amino acids. This CDR3 reads CASARLRTAYYGYTF. The CDR3 DNA reads TGTGCCAGCGCCCGACTACGGACAGCCTATTATGGCTACACCTTC.

The chain is built from TRBV24-1 and TRBJ1-5, with a possible D match to TRBD1 (5 bases). Trimming took off 7 bases at V and 6 bases at J, with 18 bases between the two ends. The CDR3 consists of 15 residues. Germline V gene lookup returns CDR1 KGHDR and CDR2 SFDVKD. The CDR3 region is CATSRGDQGSQPQHF. The CDR3 DNA reads TGTGCCACCAGCCGTGGTGACCAGGGAAGTCAGCCCCAGCATTTT.

The chain uses TRBV11-2 and TRBJ1-1; D gene ambiguous. CDR3 length: 13 amino acids. The V gene's germline CDR1 is SGHAT and CDR2 FQNNGV. V lost 5 bases and J lost 6, with 13 bases in between. The CDR3 DNA is TGTGCCAGCAGCAAAATAGACAAGCCTGAAGCTTTCTTT. Encoded protein: CASSKIDKPEAFF.

The CDR3 loop is CASFGTGVETQYF. DNA of the CDR3: TGTGCCAGCTTCGGGACAGGGGTGGAGACCCAGTACTTC. V and J are TRBV3-1 (or the pseudogene TRBV3-2) and TRBJ2-5; 10 positions match TRBD1. V trimming: 8 bases; J trimming: 5 bases; junction bases outside the gene matches: 5. CDR1 LGHDT and CDR2 YNNKEL come from the germline V gene (reference sequence). This CDR3 spans 13 amino acids.

The CDR3 loop reads CATRRGGSTDTQYF. In DNA form, the CDR3 reads TGTGCCACTCGTCGGGGGGGGAGTACAGATACGCAGTATTTT. The chain has TRBV19 and TRBJ2-3, with 8 bases identical to TRBD2. The length of the CDR3 is 14 residues. The germline V gene encodes CDR1 LNHDA and CDR2 SQIVND (reference sequence). Trimming at V came to 10 bases and at J to 3 bases, leaving 9 bases not matched to a gene.

The sample holds a few counts of this clone. The chain is built from TRBV5-1 and TRBJ2-1; the D is unclear. Trimming removed 4 bases from V and 0 bases from J, with 14 bases in between. The germline CDR1 and CDR2 sequences are SGHRS and YFSETQ. There are 16 residues in the CDR3. The CDR3 nucleotides are TGCGCCAGCAGCGTATGGCCGGTCAACTCCTACAATGAGCAGTTCTTC. Translating gives CASSVWPVNSYNEQFF.